The next 17 T cell receptor beta chains were all read from a single sample in a study of blood T cell repertoires in COVID-19. TCRdb's copy holds only in-frame clones and misses some; the assay was immunoSEQ multiplex PCR. The data contain about 200,000 clones, 80% to 90% of them singletons. Sequencing was performed on peripheral blood. These receptors all come from a woman in her 70s with acute or convalescent COVID-19.

The chain employs TRBV7-8 and TRBJ1-3; maybe TRBD1 (5 bases). Germline-derived CDR1 and CDR2 are SGHVS and FQNEAQ. This CDR3 is 15 amino acids long. Trimming pared 5 bases from V and 0 bases from J, leaving 11 bases between. The CDR3 loop is CASSAQDGSGNTIYF. CDR3 bases: TGTGCCAGCAGCGCACAGGACGGCTCTGGAAACACCATATATTTT.

This chain joins TRBV4-3 and TRBJ1-6; a possible D gene is TRBD1 (5 bases). The CDR3 consists of 14 residues. Germline CDR1 is LGHNA and CDR2 is YSLEER. The V gene lost 1 base and the J gene lost 9 bases, with 10 bases spanning the gap. CDR3 coding DNA: TGCGCCAGCAGCCAAGGACAGTTTGGTTCACCCCTCCACTTT. Its protein is CASSQGQFGSPLHF.

The gene calls are TRBV6-1 and TRBJ2-3, with TRBD1 matching over 8 bases. The germline V gene has CDR1 MNHNS and CDR2 SASEGT. V trimming: 4 bases; J trimming: 2 bases; junction bases outside the gene matches: 8. This CDR3 is 16 amino acids long. CDR3 in DNA: TGTGCCAGCAGTGGGGACAGGTGGATGTCCACAGATACGCAGTATTTT. As protein: CASSGDRWMSTDTQYF.

The genes are TRBV27 and TRBJ1-5, with a tentative D call TRBD1 (6 bases). Trimming shortened V by 5 bases and J by 1 base, and 12 bases separated the two germline ends. This CDR3 region has 15 residues. In germline, CDR1 is MNHEY, CDR2 SMNVEV (reference sequence). CDR3 region: CASSDRWESNQPQHF. CDR3 coding DNA: TGTGCCAGCAGTGACAGGTGGGAGAGCAATCAGCCCCAGCATTTT.

V usage is TRBV7-2 and J usage is TRBJ2-7; 15 nucleotides align to TRBD2. The CDR3 runs 16 residues. Per germline, CDR1 SGHTA and CDR2 FQGNSA. V lost 3 bases and J lost 6; bases outside the gene matches: 6. The CDR3 coding sequence is TGTGCCAGCAGCTTCGGACTAGCGGGGGGGCCCGGCGAGCAGTACTTC. Protein: CASSFGLAGGPGEQYF. The whole variable domain, remainder taken from reference TRBV7-2 and TRBJ2-7, is GAGVSQSPSNKVTEKGKDVELRCDPISGHTALYWYRQSLGQGLEFLIYFQGNSAPDKSGLPSDRFSAERTGGSVSTLTIQRTQQEDSAVYLCASSFGLAGGPGEQYFGPGTRLTVT.

This sequence joins TRBV27 and TRBJ2-1; D is perhaps TRBD2 (6 bases). The CDR3 spans 13 residues. The V end lost 6 bases, the J end lost 10 bases, and 16 bases lay between the germline ends. Looked up from germline, CDR1 is MNHEY and CDR2 is SMNVEV (reference sequence). CDR3 in DNA: TGTGCCAGCAGATCCTTAGCGGAGACGGAGCAGTTCTTC. Protein sequence: CASRSLAETEQFF.

V is TRBV10-1 and J is TRBJ1-6, with D possibly TRBD1 on 6 matching bases. The germline CDR1 and CDR2 sequences are WNHNN and SYGVQD (reference sequence). The CDR3 totals 14 residues. Trimming removed 6 bases at V and 0 bases at J, with 6 bases between. As DNA, the CDR3 is TGCGCCAGCAGGGACAGCTCCTATAATTCACCCCTCCACTTT. This gives the protein CASRDSSYNSPLHF.

The gene calls are TRBV3-1 (or the pseudogene TRBV3-2) and TRBJ1-4; D call uncertain. CDR1 is LGHDT and CDR2 is YNNKEL in the germline V gene (reference sequence). The CDR3 sequence is 14 residues long. V was shortened by 3 bases and J by 8 bases, with 13 bases between the two germline ends. The CDR3 loop is CASSQPDRREKLFF. As DNA, the CDR3 is TGTGCCAGCAGCCAGCCTGATAGGAGGGAAAAACTGTTTTTT.

The chain joins TRBV7-2 to TRBJ2-3; a possible D gene is TRBD2 (5 bases). The CDR3 spans 13 residues. Germline V gives CDR1 SGHTA, CDR2 FQGNSA. Between the trimmed V and J ends, which lost 7 bases and 3 bases, there was a span of 11 bases. The CDR3 nucleotides read TGTGCCAGCACCCCTCCGGGGACAGATACGCAGTATTTT. Translating gives CASTPPGTDTQYF.

This sequence joins TRBV29-1 and TRBJ2-2, with 8 nucleotides matching TRBD2. The germline gives CDR1 SQVTM, CDR2 ANQGSEA. Trimming took 4 bases from V and 5 from J; bases not matched to a gene: 3. There are 13 residues in the CDR3. CDR3 sequence reads: CSVVPGGTGELFF. DNA for the CDR3: TGCAGCGTTGTCCCGGGGGGGACCGGGGAGCTGTTTTTT.

The genes are TRBV7-2 and TRBJ2-2; TRBD2 matches at 8 bases. This CDR3 is 16 amino acids long. Looked up from germline, CDR1 is SGHTA and CDR2 is FQGNSA. V dropped 5 bases and J dropped 1; count of bases not matched to a gene: 6. This chain's CDR3 is CASSPRTSRNTGELFF. Written as DNA, the CDR3 is TGTGCCAGCAGCCCTCGGACTAGCAGGAACACCGGGGAGCTGTTTTTT.

The genes are TRBV5-6 and TRBJ1-2; TRBD1 agrees at 10 bases. This CDR3 is built from 14 residues. Trimming took 4 bases from V and 12 from J; bases not matched to a gene: 12. Germline-derived CDR1 and CDR2 are SGHDT and YYEEEE. The CDR3 protein is CASSLVDRGRGDTF. For the CDR3, the DNA is TGTGCCAGCAGCCTTGTCGACAGGGGGCGTGGGGACACCTTC.

The chain uses TRBV11-2 and TRBJ1-1; 12 nucleotides align to TRBD1. This CDR3 has 16 amino acids. The germline CDR1 and CDR2 sequences are SGHAT and FQNNGV. Trimming took 5 bases from V and 4 from J; bases not matched to a gene: 8. The CDR3 reads CASSHYPGQGATEAFF. CDR3 sequence (DNA): TGTGCCAGCAGCCACTACCCGGGACAGGGGGCCACTGAAGCTTTCTTT. Complete variable domain (other parts from reference TRBV11-2 and TRBJ1-1): EAGVAQSPRYKIIEKRQSVAFWCNPISGHATLYWYQQILGQGPKLLIQFQNNGVVDDSQLPKDRFSAERLKGVDSTLKIQPAKLEDSAVYLCASSHYPGQGATEAFFGQGTRLTVV.

The chain is built from TRBV11-2 and TRBJ2-7; TRBD1 agrees at 8 bases. The J segment lost 2 bases and the V segment lost 1 base, leaving 4 bases of the junction unmatched. This CDR3 contains 15 residues. From germline, CDR1 is SGHAT and CDR2 FQNNGV. The CDR3 loop is CASSLGTGSPYEQYF. The DNA of the CDR3 is TGTGCCAGCAGCTTAGGGACAGGGAGTCCCTACGAGCAGTACTTC.

The chain combines TRBV7-2 with TRBJ2-3; a possible D gene is TRBD2 (5 bases). V lost 3 bases, J lost 6 bases, and 16 bases lay in between. Germline loops: CDR1 SGHTA, CDR2 FQGNSA. The CDR3 extends over 15 amino acids. The CDR3 here is CASSFSTGTWDTQYF. In nucleotides, the CDR3 is TGTGCCAGCAGCTTCTCGACGGGAACTTGGGATACGCAGTATTTT.

The rearrangement joins TRBV27 to TRBJ1-4; 8 bases fit TRBD1. J lost 8 bases, V lost 6 bases, and 8 bases had no gene match. The germline V gene encodes CDR1 MNHEY and CDR2 SMNVEV (reference sequence). This CDR3 region has 14 residues. This chain's CDR3 is CASSSTGGDEKLFF. The DNA for the CDR3 is TGTGCCAGCAGCAGTACAGGGGGGGACGAAAAACTGTTTTTT.

This chain connects TRBV18 to TRBJ2-2; possible D gene TRBD1, 6 bases. This CDR3 has 16 residues. V was cut by 4 bases and J by 4 bases, with 16 bases left in between. Per the germline V gene, CDR1 is KGHSH and CDR2 is LQKENI. CDR3 region: CASSRLTGQRTGELFF. The DNA of the CDR3 is TGTGCCAGCTCACGACTCACGGGACAACGCACCGGGGAGCTGTTTTTT. Looking up the rest from reference TRBV18 and TRBJ2-2 gives the full variable domain: NAGVMQNPRHLVRRRGQEARLRCSPMKGHSHVYWYRQLPEEGLKFMVYLQKENIIDESGMPKERFSAEFPKEGPSILRIQQVVRGDSAAYFCASSRLTGQRTGELFFGEGSRLTVL.